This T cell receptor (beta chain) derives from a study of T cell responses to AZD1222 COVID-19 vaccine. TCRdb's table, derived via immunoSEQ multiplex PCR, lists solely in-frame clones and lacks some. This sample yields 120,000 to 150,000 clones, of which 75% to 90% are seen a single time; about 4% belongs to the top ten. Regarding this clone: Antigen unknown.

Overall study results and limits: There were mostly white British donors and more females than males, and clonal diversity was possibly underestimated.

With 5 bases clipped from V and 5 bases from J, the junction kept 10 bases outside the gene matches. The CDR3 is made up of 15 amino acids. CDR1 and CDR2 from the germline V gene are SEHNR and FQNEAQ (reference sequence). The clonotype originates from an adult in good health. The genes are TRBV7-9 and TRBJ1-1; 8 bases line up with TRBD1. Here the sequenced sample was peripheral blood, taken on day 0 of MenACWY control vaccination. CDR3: CASSPSRGRATEAFF. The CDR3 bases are TGTGCCAGCAGCCCTTCCAGGGGGCGGGCGACTGAAGCTTTCTTT.